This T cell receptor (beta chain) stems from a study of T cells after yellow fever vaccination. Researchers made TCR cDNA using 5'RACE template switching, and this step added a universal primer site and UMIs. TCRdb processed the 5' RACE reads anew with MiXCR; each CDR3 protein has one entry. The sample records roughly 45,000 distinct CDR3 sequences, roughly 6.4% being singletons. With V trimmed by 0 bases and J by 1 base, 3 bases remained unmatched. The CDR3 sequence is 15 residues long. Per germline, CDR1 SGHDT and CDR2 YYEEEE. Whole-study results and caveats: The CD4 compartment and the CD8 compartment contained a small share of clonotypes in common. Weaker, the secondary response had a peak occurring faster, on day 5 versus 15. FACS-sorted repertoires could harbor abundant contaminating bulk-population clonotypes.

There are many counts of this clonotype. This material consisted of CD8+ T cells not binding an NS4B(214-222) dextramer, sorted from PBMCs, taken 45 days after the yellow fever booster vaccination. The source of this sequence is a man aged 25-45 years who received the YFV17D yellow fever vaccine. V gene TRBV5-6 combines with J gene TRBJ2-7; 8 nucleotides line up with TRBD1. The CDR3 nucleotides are TGTGCCAGCAGCTTGGTCGACAGGGGTTCCTACGAGCAGTACTTC. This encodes CASSLVDRGSYEQYF.